These T cell receptor beta chains were read from a single sample in a study of human T cells and chemical hapten exposure. TCRdb recomputed calls from the RACE reads with MiXCR, one row per CDR3 protein. Of more than 110,000 distinct CDR3 sequences listed, roughly 10% are singletons. This specimen was whole blood, taken in connection with sensitization to the hapten diphenylcyclopropenone (DPC). The source is a woman between 45 and 65 years old with alopecia areata. Some clones in this sample may be carry-over from other donors' samples. Each CDR3 is given with its conserved first and last residue. Fields, in order: D gene, clone size, J gene, V gene, CDR3 protein, CDR3 DNA. The D gene is left open where the match is weak. Only part of the rows carry a size: once, few, many, or a class if the clone is expanded.

D: TRBD2; size: few; J: TRBJ2-1; V: TRBV29-1; CDR3: CSGSLAGDEQFF; DNA: TGCAGCGGCTCGTTAGCGGGGGATGAGCAGTTCTTC
D: -; size: -; J: TRBJ2-7; V: TRBV15; CDR3: CATSRGTGGQAGF; DNA: TGTGCCACCAGCAGAGGCACGGGGGGACAGGCAGGCTTC
D: -; size: -; J: TRBJ1-5; V: TRBV15; CDR3: CATSRGAPELPQHF; DNA: TGTGCCACCAGCAGAGGAGCCCCGGAGCTACCCCAGCATTTT
D: -; size: few; J: TRBJ2-2; V: TRBV29-1; CDR3: CAIVRAGELFF; DNA: TGCGCCATAGTGAGAGCCGGGGAGCTGTTTTTT
D: -; size: few; J: TRBJ2-2; V: TRBV12-3/TRBV12-4; CDR3: CASLLIPNTGELFF; DNA: TGTGCCAGCCTTCTTATACCTAACACCGGGGAGCTGTTTTTT
D: TRBD1; size: many; J: TRBJ2-3; V: TRBV6-1; CDR3: CASSGRDRAGDTQYF; DNA: TGTGCCAGCAGTGGCCGGGACAGGGCAGGAGATACGCAGTATTTT
D: TRBD2; size: few; J: TRBJ2-7; V: TRBV28; CDR3: CAIREGRSSYEQYF; DNA: TGTGCCATCCGGGAGGGCAGGAGCTCCTACGAGCAGTACTTC
D: TRBD2; size: -; J: TRBJ2-1; V: TRBV7-9; CDR3: CASSPRLAGGKYNEQFF; DNA: TGTGCCAGCAGCCCGAGACTAGCGGGAGGGAAGTACAATGAGCAGTTCTTC
D: TRBD2; size: few; J: TRBJ2-5; V: TRBV7-7; CDR3: CASSLRLAGANQETQYF; DNA: TGTGCTAGCAGCTTACGACTAGCGGGAGCCAACCAAGAGACCCAGTACTTC
D: -; size: -; J: TRBJ2-1; V: TRBV12-3/TRBV12-4; CDR3: CASSLAGNYNEQFF; DNA: TGTGCCAGCAGTTTGGCGGGGAACTACAATGAGCAGTTCTTC
D: -; size: many; J: TRBJ1-1; V: TRBV30; CDR3: CAWGLQGGRHTEAFF; DNA: TGTGCCTGGGGCCTGCAGGGAGGGCGGCACACTGAAGCTTTCTTT
D: TRBD2; size: few; J: TRBJ2-7; V: TRBV12-3/TRBV12-4; CDR3: CASSWRTSGTDEQYF; DNA: TGTGCCAGCAGTTGGCGGACTAGCGGGACCGACGAGCAGTACTTC
D: -; size: few; J: TRBJ2-3; V: TRBV20-1; CDR3: CSAREDSTDTQYF; DNA: TGCAGTGCTAGGGAGGACAGCACAGATACGCAGTATTTT